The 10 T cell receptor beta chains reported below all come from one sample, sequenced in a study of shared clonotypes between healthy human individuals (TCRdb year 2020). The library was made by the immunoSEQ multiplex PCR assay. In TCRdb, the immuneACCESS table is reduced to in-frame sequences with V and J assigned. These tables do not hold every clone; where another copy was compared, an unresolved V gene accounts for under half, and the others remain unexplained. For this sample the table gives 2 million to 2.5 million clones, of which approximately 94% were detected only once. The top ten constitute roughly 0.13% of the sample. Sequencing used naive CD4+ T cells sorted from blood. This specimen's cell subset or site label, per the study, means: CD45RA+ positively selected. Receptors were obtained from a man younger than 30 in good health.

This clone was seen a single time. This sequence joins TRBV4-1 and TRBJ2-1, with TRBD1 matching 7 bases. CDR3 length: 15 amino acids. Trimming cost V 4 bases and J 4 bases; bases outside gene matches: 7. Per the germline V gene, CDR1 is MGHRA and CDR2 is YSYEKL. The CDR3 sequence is CASSPGQGDYNEQFF. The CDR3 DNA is TGCGCCAGCAGCCCTGGGCAGGGGGATTACAATGAGCAGTTCTTC.

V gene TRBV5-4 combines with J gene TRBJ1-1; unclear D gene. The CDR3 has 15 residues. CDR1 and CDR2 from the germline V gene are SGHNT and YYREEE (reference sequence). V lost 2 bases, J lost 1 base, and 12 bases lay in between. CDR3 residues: CASSFIDTANTEAFF. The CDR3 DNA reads TGTGCCAGCAGCTTCATCGACACGGCGAACACTGAAGCTTTCTTT.

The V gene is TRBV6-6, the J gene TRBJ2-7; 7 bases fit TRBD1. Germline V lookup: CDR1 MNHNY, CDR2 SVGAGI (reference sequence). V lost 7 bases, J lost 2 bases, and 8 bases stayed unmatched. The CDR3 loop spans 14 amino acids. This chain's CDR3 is CASTLGDSPYEQYF. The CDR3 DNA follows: TGTGCCAGCACCCTCGGGGACAGCCCCTACGAGCAGTACTTC.

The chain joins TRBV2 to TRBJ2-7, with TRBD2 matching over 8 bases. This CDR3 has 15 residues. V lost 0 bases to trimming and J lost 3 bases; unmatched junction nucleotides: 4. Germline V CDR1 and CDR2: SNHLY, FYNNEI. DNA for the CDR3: TGTGCCAGCAGTGAAGCTACTAGCGGAGGCTACGAGCAGTACTTC. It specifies CASSEATSGGYEQYF.

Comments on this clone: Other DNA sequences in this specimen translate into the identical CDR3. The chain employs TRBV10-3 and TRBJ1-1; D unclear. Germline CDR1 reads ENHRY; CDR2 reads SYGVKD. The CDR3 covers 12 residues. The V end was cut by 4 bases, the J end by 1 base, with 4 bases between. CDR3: CAISVGNTEAFF. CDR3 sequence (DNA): TGTGCCATCAGTGTAGGGAACACTGAAGCTTTCTTT.

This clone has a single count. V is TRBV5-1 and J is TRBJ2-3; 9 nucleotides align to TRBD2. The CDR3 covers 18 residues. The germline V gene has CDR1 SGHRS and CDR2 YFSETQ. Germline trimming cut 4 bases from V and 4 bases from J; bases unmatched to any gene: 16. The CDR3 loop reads CASSPLTYLAGVADTQYF. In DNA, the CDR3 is TGCGCCAGCAGCCCCCTTACCTACTTAGCGGGAGTTGCAGATACGCAGTATTTT.

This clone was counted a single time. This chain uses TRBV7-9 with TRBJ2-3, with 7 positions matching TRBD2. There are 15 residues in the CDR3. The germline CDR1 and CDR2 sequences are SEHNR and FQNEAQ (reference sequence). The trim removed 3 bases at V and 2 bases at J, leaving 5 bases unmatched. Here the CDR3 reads CASSFRGDLTDTQYF. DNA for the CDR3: TGTGCCAGCAGCTTCCGGGGGGACCTCACAGATACGCAGTATTTT.

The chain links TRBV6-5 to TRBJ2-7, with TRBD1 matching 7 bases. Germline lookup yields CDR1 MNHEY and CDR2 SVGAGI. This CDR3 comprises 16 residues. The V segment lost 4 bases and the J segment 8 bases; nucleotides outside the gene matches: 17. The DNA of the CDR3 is TGTGCCAGCAGTTCAAAGCCCCGGGACAGAACTACGAAGCAGTACTTC. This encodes CASSSKPRDRTTKQYF.

This chain's CDR3 is CASMTPRGWHEQFF. Here the CDR3 DNA reads TGTGCCAGCATGACCCCTCGGGGGTGGCATGAGCAGTTCTTC. The chain combines TRBV6-5 with TRBJ2-1; tentative D call: TRBD2 (6 bases). Germline CDR1 and CDR2: MNHEY and SVGAGI. The length of the CDR3 is 14 residues. V was trimmed by 7 bases and J by 8 bases, leaving 18 bases between them.

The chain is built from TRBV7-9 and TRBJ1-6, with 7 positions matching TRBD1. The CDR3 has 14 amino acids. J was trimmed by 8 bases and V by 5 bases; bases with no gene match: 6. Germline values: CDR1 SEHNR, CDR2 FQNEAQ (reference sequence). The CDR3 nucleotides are TGTGCCAGCAGCCAGACAGGGAGCGATTCACCCCTCCACTTT. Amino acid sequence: CASSQTGSDSPLHF.